These 9 T cell receptor beta chains were all obtained from the same sample, sequenced in a study of OX40 agonist ivuxolimab in advanced cancers. The method was immunoSEQ multiplex PCR; TCRdb's version includes in-frame clones alone and lacks a portion of them. The table shows some 79,000 clones, with approximately 90% occurring only once. Sample: CD4+ or CD8+ T cells sorted from blood, taken in a trial of the OX40 agonist ivuxolimab. These receptors were collected from an adult with an advanced solid tumor such as melanoma, head and neck, liver or kidney cancer.

This clone was seen once. The CDR3 protein is CASSTRTGAGTSGSFISYNEQFF. The DNA of the CDR3 is TGTGCCAGCAGTACTAGGACAGGAGCGGGGACTAGCGGTTCGTTTATCTCCTACAATGAGCAGTTCTTC. The chain joins TRBV27 to TRBJ2-1; 11 positions match TRBD2. With 5 bases clipped from V and 0 bases from J, the junction kept 24 bases outside the gene matches. The CDR3 has 23 residues. Looked up from germline, CDR1 is MNHEY and CDR2 is SMNVEV (reference sequence).

V and J are TRBV6-5 and TRBJ1-1; D remains unclear. The V end lost 0 bases, the J end lost 0 bases, and 8 bases lay between the germline ends. Germline CDR1 reads MNHEY; CDR2 reads SVGAGI. The CDR3 has 15 amino acids. CDR3 coding DNA: TGTGCCAGCAGTTACTCGTCCAGTTTGAACACTGAAGCTTTCTTT. Its protein product is CASSYSSSLNTEAFF.

The chain links TRBV29-1 to TRBJ1-2, with D possibly TRBD1 on 5 matching bases. The V gene lost 5 bases and the J gene lost 0 bases, with 13 bases spanning the gap. The CDR3 is made up of 14 amino acids. Germline loops: CDR1 SQVTM, CDR2 ANQGSEA. The CDR3 protein is CSVSRDGTNYGYTF. CDR3 nucleotides: TGCAGCGTTAGCCGGGACGGAACTAACTATGGCTACACCTTC.

V usage is TRBV6-1 and J usage is TRBJ2-5, with TRBD2 matching over 11 bases. With the DNA end fitting TRBJ2-7 better, the J assignment may be wrong. Germline loops: CDR1 MNHNS, CDR2 SASEGT. The CDR3 loop spans 14 amino acids. The DNA of the CDR3 is TGTGCCAGCCTCCCCACTAGCGGGAGTGACGAGCAGTACTTC. Its protein product is CASLPTSGSDEQYF.

This chain uses TRBV5-1 with TRBJ2-2; 11 nucleotides line up with TRBD1. V was clipped by 5 bases and J by 6 bases; unmatched bases: 3. Germline assignment: CDR1 SGHRS and CDR2 YFSETQ. The CDR3 runs 14 residues. The CDR3 nucleotides are TGCGCCAGCAGGGACAGGGGGCAGGCCGGGGAGCTGTTTTTT. It translates to CASRDRGQAGELFF. Full variable domain (missing parts from reference TRBV5-1 and TRBJ2-2): KAGVTQTPRYLIKTRGQQVTLSCSPISGHRSVSWYQQTPGQGLQFLFEYFSETQRNKGNFPGRFSGRQFSNSRSEMNVSTLELGDSALYLCASRDRGQAGELFFGEGSRLTVL.

This chain connects TRBV27 to TRBJ2-1; D may be TRBD1 (6 bases). The V gene lost 4 bases and the J gene lost 2 bases, with 12 bases spanning the gap. Germline V CDR1 and CDR2: MNHEY, SMNVEV (reference sequence). The length of the CDR3 is 15 residues. Written as DNA, the CDR3 is TGTGCCAGCAGTTCACCGGCAGGGGCCTACAATGAGCAGTTCTTC. It codes for CASSSPAGAYNEQFF.

This clone was recorded once. V usage is TRBV28 and J usage is TRBJ2-5; D tentatively fits TRBD1 or TRBD2 (6 bases each). Near its end, the DNA agrees better with TRBJ2-7, so the J call may be wrong. The CDR3 is 14 amino acids. Per the germline V gene, CDR1 is MDHEN and CDR2 is SYDVKM. The chain's CDR3 is CASSFPRGAYEQYF. The CDR3 DNA is TGTGCCAGCAGTTTCCCTAGGGGGGCCTACGAGCAGTACTTC.

This sequence joins TRBV30 and TRBJ1-4; D may be TRBD1 (6 bases). This CDR3 is 12 amino acids long. Trimming took off 1 base at V and 8 bases at J, with 8 bases between the two ends. Germline CDR1 and CDR2: GTSNPN and SVGIG (reference sequence). The CDR3 DNA follows: TGTGCCTGGAGTGGCGGGACAGAAAAACTGTTTTTT. It codes for CAWSGGTEKLFF.

The chain combines TRBV10-1 with TRBJ2-5, with D perhaps TRBD2 (6 bases). The germline V gene has CDR1 WNHNN and CDR2 SYGVQD (reference sequence). This CDR3 contains 17 residues. V was pared by 0 bases and J by 2 bases, with 16 bases between. The CDR3 DNA is TGCGCCAGCAGTGAGTCGTGGGCGATTGGGGGGCAAGAGACCCAGTACTTC. Translation: CASSESWAIGGQETQYF.